The clone carrying this T cell receptor beta chain was recorded many times. In TCRdb, the multiplex PCR reads were re-called with MiXCR into one record per CDR3 protein. The table shows about 180,000 distinct CDR3 sequences, with approximately 30% occurring only once. V was shortened by 1 base and J by 0 bases, with 6 bases between the two germline ends. Germline V gene sequence: CDR1 SGHTA, CDR2 FQGNSA. The CDR3 runs 15 residues. This sample was taken from a study of breast tumors, draining lymph nodes, adjacent tissues. The lymph nodes were axillary draining lymph nodes from breast cancer patients. Sequenced material: axillary lymph node tissue. The source is a female donor with breast cancer. Some clones in this sample may be carry-over from other donors' samples. This chain uses TRBV7-2 with TRBJ1-4; D uncertain. The CDR3 bases are TGTGCCAGCAGCTTAGAGTATGCAACTAATGAAAAACTGTTTTTT. This encodes CASSLEYATNEKLFF.